The clone carrying this TCR beta chain was seen many times. MiXCR, applied by TCRdb to the 5' RACE reads, yields one record per CDR3 protein. The sample contains about 60,000 distinct CDR3 sequences, about 12% of which appear only once. The data were obtained in a study of early T cells in non-severe SARS-CoV-2 infection. V was shortened by 1 base and J by 8 bases, with 14 bases between the two germline ends. The CDR3 length is 14 residues. Germline CDR1 reads MNHEY; CDR2 reads SVGAGI. The sequence derives from an adult who was a healthcare worker with PCR-confirmed SARS-CoV-2 infection or an uninfected control (not recorded which). The rearrangement links TRBV6-5 to TRBJ1-1, with D unclear. Sequenced material: whole blood. The CDR3 bases are TGTGCCAGCAGTTACTTTTCTGGGATGCCCGAAGCTTTCTTT. It encodes CASSYFSGMPEAFF.